These T cell receptor beta chains were read from a single sample in a study of early T cells in non-severe SARS-CoV-2 infection. TCRdb ran MiXCR on the 5' RACE reads and lists one entry per CDR3 protein. The sample records about 20,000 distinct CDR3 sequences, roughly 4.5% being singletons. The sample consisted of whole blood. All receptors come from an adult who was a healthcare worker with PCR-confirmed SARS-CoV-2 infection or an uninfected control (not recorded which). The CDR3 runs from the conserved cysteine through the conserved F or W. Each record gives: V gene, J gene, clone size, D gene, CDR3 DNA, CDR3 protein. A D gene is named only where the DNA matches it firmly. Some rows have no size entry. The others give once, few or many, or a class for an expanded clone.

TRBV20-1	TRBJ1-5	many	NA	TGCAGTGCTAACCGAGACACGGGAAATAGCAATCAGCCCCAGCATTTT	CSANRDTGNSNQPQHF
TRBV6-5	TRBJ1-5	many	NA	TGTGCCAGCAGTTCCAGGGAAAATCAGCCCCAGCATTTT	CASSSRENQPQHF
TRBV6-6	TRBJ1-2	many	TRBD1	TGTGCCAGCAGTTATAGGACAGGTGCGGGCTACACCTTC	CASSYRTGAGYTF
TRBV12-3/TRBV12-4	TRBJ2-7	many	TRBD1	TGTGCCAGCAGAACAGACAGGGGGGATCCCTACGAGCAGTACTTC	CASRTDRGDPYEQYF
TRBV5-1	TRBJ1-2	few	TRBD1	TGCGCCAGCAGCCCTCCGGGACAGGGAGATCAGGGCTACACCTTC	CASSPPGQGDQGYTF
TRBV9	TRBJ1-1	many	NA	TGTGCCAGCAGCACTTTTAGAGACACTGAAGCTTTCTTT	CASSTFRDTEAFF
TRBV18	TRBJ1-2	many	NA	TGTGCCAGCTCAGCCGACCGGGCCAGCTATGGCTACACCTTC	CASSADRASYGYTF
TRBV6-2/TRBV6-3	TRBJ1-5	few	NA	TGTGCCAGCAGTTGGGGGGGGCCCCAGCATTTT	CASSWGGPQHF
TRBV4-1	TRBJ2-3	NA	NA	TGCGCCAGCAGCCAAGGGGCCACAGATACGCAGTATTTT	CASSQGATDTQYF
TRBV7-6	TRBJ2-7	many	NA	TGTGCCAGCAGCGCGGGACAGAGGGCCTACGAGCAGTACTTC	CASSAGQRAYEQYF
TRBV28	TRBJ1-2	few	NA	TGTGCCAGCCTCAGGGGCCCCTATGGCTACACCTTC	CASLRGPYGYTF